This T cell receptor beta chain came from a study of neoadjuvant anti-PD-1 for oral cavity cancer. Study as a whole: Patients without progression received a fourth nivolumab dose around day 43, then surgical resection on days 50-56.

These newly diagnosed stage II-IVA oral cavity squamous cell carcinoma patients had no prior systemic or radiation treatment. Generated by immunoSEQ multiplex PCR, the TCRdb table keeps only in-frame clones and is missing some. The table records fewer than 15,000 clones, roughly 67% of them present only once. The CDR3 covers 14 residues. Per the germline V gene, CDR1 is MNHNS and CDR2 is SASEGT. V shed 0 bases and J shed 11 bases, with 14 bases lying between them. The sequences come from PBMCs, collected before nivolumab (anti-PD-1) treatment. The clonotype comes from a person between 40 and 85 years old with oral cavity squamous cell carcinoma. The chain combines TRBV6-1 with TRBJ1-5, with a weak D call TRBD1 (5 bases). For the CDR3, the DNA is TGTGCCAGCAGTGAAGCTCCGGGACCCGGAGCCCAGCATTTT. Its translation: CASSEAPGPGAQHF.